A selection of T cell receptor beta chains follows, all from one sample in a study of blood T cell repertoires in COVID-19. TCRdb's copy holds only in-frame clones and misses some; the assay was immunoSEQ multiplex PCR. There are over 150,000 clones in the sample; around 82% occur only once, and roughly 1.9% lies in the top ten. Material: peripheral blood. These TCRs come from a woman older than 75 with acute or convalescent COVID-19. CDR3s include the opening cysteine and the closing phenylalanine or tryptophan. The D gene is left open where the match is weak. Not all rows give a size; the values are once, few, many and, for expanded clones, a class.

v_gene	abundance	d_gene	j_gene	CDR3aa	CDR3nt
TRBV5-6	.	.	TRBJ2-2	CASSRTMRAKGELFF	TGTGCCAGCAGCCGGACCATGAGGGCGAAAGGGGAGCTGTTTTTT
TRBV5-5	.	TRBD1	TRBJ2-2	CASSLVGTGFTGELFF	TGTGCCAGCAGCTTGGTAGGGACAGGGTTTACCGGGGAGCTGTTTTTT
TRBV7-8	.	TRBD1	TRBJ2-7	CASSPLTGVPSEYF	TGTGCCAGCAGCCCCCTGACAGGGGTTCCATCCGAGTACTTC
TRBV30	.	TRBD1	TRBJ1-3	CAWSRGSGNTIYF	TGTGCCTGGAGCAGGGGGTCTGGAAACACCATATATTTT
TRBV10-1	.	TRBD2	TRBJ2-3	CASSESGSGTDTQYF	TGCGCCAGCAGTGAAAGCGGGAGCGGCACAGATACGCAGTATTTT
TRBV3-1/TRBV3-2	.	.	TRBJ1-5	CASSQAEGGNQPQHF	TGTGCCAGCAGCCAAGCAGAAGGGGGCAATCAGCCCCAGCATTTT
TRBV5-4	.	.	TRBJ1-2	CATYSQGSDYGYTF	TGTGCCACCTACTCGCAGGGGAGCGACTATGGCTACACCTTC
TRBV6-5	.	.	TRBJ1-1	CASRPTPDTEAFF	TGTGCCAGCAGGCCCACACCCGACACTGAAGCTTTCTTT
TRBV9	.	.	TRBJ1-6	CASSVSRADNSPLHF	TGTGCCAGCAGCGTAAGCAGGGCGGATAATTCACCCCTCCACTTT
TRBV2	.	.	TRBJ1-1	CASSAQGSTEAFF	TGTGCCAGCAGTGCGCAGGGCAGCACTGAAGCTTTCTTT
TRBV7-2	.	.	TRBJ2-1	CASSSQGVGEQFF	TGTGCCAGCAGCTCCCAGGGCGTTGGTGAGCAGTTCTTC
TRBV6-2/TRBV6-3	.	.	TRBJ1-3	CASSYSRSASFSGNTIYF	TGTGCCAGCAGTTACTCGAGGTCGGCCAGCTTCTCTGGAAACACCATATATTTT
TRBV5-8	.	TRBD1	TRBJ1-4	CASSPGQGWEKLFF	TGTGCCAGCAGCCCGGGACAGGGTTGGGAAAAACTGTTTTTT
TRBV7-9	.	TRBD2	TRBJ2-1	CASTRLALSSYNEQFF	TGTGCCAGCACCCGACTAGCGCTTAGCTCCTACAATGAGCAGTTCTTC
TRBV2	.	.	TRBJ1-2	CASSVRQAWVGYTF	TGTGCCAGCAGTGTTAGACAGGCCTGGGTGGGCTACACCTTC
TRBV6-5	.	.	TRBJ1-1	CASRDTGLTEAFF	TGTGCCAGCAGGGATACAGGGTTGACTGAAGCTTTCTTT
TRBV5-1	.	TRBD2	TRBJ2-1	CASSLTSGGAPEQFF	TGCGCCAGCAGCTTGACGAGCGGGGGGGCACCAGAGCAGTTCTTC
TRBV7-2	.	TRBD2	TRBJ2-7	CASSLGVAGGYEQYF	TGTGCCAGCAGCTTAGGGGTAGCGGGAGGGTACGAGCAGTACTTC
TRBV24-1	.	TRBD1	TRBJ1-5	CATSVGQVGNQPQHF	TGTGCCACCAGTGTGGGACAGGTTGGCAATCAGCCCCAGCATTTT
TRBV7-2	.	.	TRBJ2-5	CASSLGGKPQETQYF	TGTGCCAGCAGCTTAGGAGGGAAACCCCAAGAGACCCAGTACTTC
TRBV30	few	.	TRBJ1-6	CAWSSGTKFSPLHF	TGTGCCTGGAGTTCCGGGACAAAGTTTTCACCCCTCCACTTT
TRBV4-2	.	.	TRBJ1-2	CASSREKDPTNYGYTF	TGTGCCAGCAGCCGGGAGAAGGACCCTACTAACTATGGCTACACCTTC
TRBV10-3	once	TRBD1	TRBJ1-2	CAITPTGAYGYTF	TGTGCCATCACCCCGACAGGGGCATATGGCTACACCTTC
TRBV5-1	.	TRBD1	TRBJ2-3	CASSYRTGRTDTQYF	TGCGCCAGCAGCTATCGGACAGGGCGCACAGATACGCAGTATTTT
TRBV20-1	.	.	TRBJ2-5	CSANKESQYF	TGCAGTGCTAATAAAGAGTCCCAGTACTTC
TRBV28	.	.	TRBJ2-3	CASSFLLSAGTDTQYF	TGTGCCAGCAGTTTTTTACTCTCCGCTGGCACAGATACGCAGTATTTT
TRBV19	.	.	TRBJ2-2	CASSIYITGELFF	TGTGCCAGTAGTATATACATCACCGGGGAGCTGTTTTTT
TRBV18	.	TRBD2	TRBJ2-7	CASSPPGLPPLEQYF	TGTGCCAGCTCACCACCGGGACTACCCCCTCTCGAGCAGTACTTC
TRBV10-3	.	TRBD1	TRBJ2-6	CAIGQGSSGANVLTF	TGTGCCATTGGACAGGGGTCCTCTGGGGCCAACGTCCTGACTTTC
TRBV6-1	.	TRBD1	TRBJ1-1	CASSSAGGSTEAFF	TGTGCCAGCAGTTCAGCAGGGGGGAGCACTGAAGCTTTCTTT
TRBV3-1/TRBV3-2	once	.	TRBJ2-3	CASSQSLPDTQYF	TGTGCCAGCAGCCAAAGCCTCCCAGATACGCAGTATTTT
TRBV6-5	.	.	TRBJ1-1	CASTSGVTEAFF	TGTGCCAGCACCTCAGGGGTCACTGAAGCTTTCTTT
TRBV2	.	TRBD1	TRBJ1-6	CASTTPTGGTNSPLHF	TGTGCCAGCACCACGCCGACAGGGGGAACTAATTCACCCCTCCACTTT
TRBV9	.	TRBD1	TRBJ1-1	CASSSQGARGTEAFF	TGTGCCAGCAGCTCACAGGGGGCTCGGGGCACTGAAGCTTTCTTT
TRBV5-6	once	.	TRBJ2-5	CASSLGADQETQYF	TGTGCCAGCAGCTTGGGGGCAGACCAAGAGACCCAGTACTTC
TRBV29-1	.	.	TRBJ1-2	CSVGVTQGGYGYTF	TGCAGCGTTGGGGTCACCCAGGGCGGCTATGGCTACACCTTC
TRBV28	.	.	TRBJ1-5	CASRNRGNQPQHF	TGTGCCAGCAGAAACAGGGGCAATCAGCCCCAGCATTTT
TRBV19	.	TRBD2	TRBJ2-1	CASTVGLAGNEQFF	TGTGCCAGCACAGTGGGACTAGCGGGCAATGAGCAGTTCTTC
TRBV7-2	few	TRBD1	TRBJ1-6	CASSTTGVGNSPLHF	TGTGCCAGCAGCACCACAGGGGTTGGTAATTCACCCCTCCACTTT
TRBV10-3	many	.	TRBJ1-1	CATLHTGITEAFF	TGTGCCACCTTACACACAGGGATCACTGAAGCTTTCTTT
TRBV7-9	once	TRBD1	TRBJ2-5	CASSLAAGQDQETQYF	TGTGCCAGCAGCTTAGCGGCGGGACAGGACCAAGAGACCCAGTACTTC
TRBV11-3	.	.	TRBJ2-3	CASSKGTDTQYF	TGTGCCAGCAGCAAGGGGACAGATACGCAGTATTTT
TRBV24-1	.	TRBD1	TRBJ1-2	CATSDPGQGDYGYTF	TGTGCCACCAGTGACCCGGGACAGGGGGACTATGGCTACACCTTC
TRBV19	.	TRBD1	TRBJ2-2	CASKARGRNGGTGELFF	TGTGCCAGTAAGGCCAGGGGGCGAAATGGTGGGACCGGGGAGCTGTTTTTT
TRBV7-9	.	TRBD2	TRBJ2-7	CASSLVGLAVRDSYEQYF	TGTGCCAGCAGCTTAGTAGGTCTAGCGGTTAGGGACTCCTACGAGCAGTACTTC
TRBV6-2/TRBV6-3	.	TRBD2	TRBJ2-1	CASSYLAGGPLTYNEQFF	TGTGCCAGCAGTTACCTAGCGGGAGGCCCCCTAACCTACAATGAGCAGTTCTTC
TRBV19	many	.	TRBJ1-2	CASSWSARGGYTF	TGTGCCAGTAGTTGGTCTGCCCGAGGCGGCTACACCTTC
TRBV28	.	.	TRBJ2-7	CASSWGGTAYEQYF	TGTGCCAGCAGTTGGGGCGGGACCGCTTACGAGCAGTACTTC
TRBV7-2	.	.	TRBJ2-7	CASSLVAALYEQYF	TGTGCCAGCAGCTTAGTCGCGGCTCTCTACGAGCAGTACTTC
TRBV11-1	.	TRBD1	TRBJ2-5	CASSFPGQGDGTQYF	TGTGCCAGCAGTTTTCCGGGACAGGGGGATGGGACCCAGTACTTC
TRBV7-2	.	TRBD1	TRBJ1-2	CASSPRTGEPGYTF	TGTGCCAGCAGCCCTCGGACAGGGGAGCCTGGCTACACCTTC
TRBV6-2/TRBV6-3	.	.	TRBJ2-1	CASSYEARIEQFF	TGTGCCAGCAGTTACGAAGCGCGGATTGAGCAGTTCTTC
TRBV20-1	.	.	TRBJ2-7	CSARDLEEQYF	TGCAGTGCTAGAGATCTCGAGGAGCAGTACTTC
TRBV4-1	.	.	TRBJ1-3	CASSHNGGAGNTIYF	TGCGCCAGCAGCCACAACGGGGGGGCCGGAAACACCATATATTTT
TRBV28	.	TRBD1	TRBJ2-3	CASTMDRGYADTQYF	TGTGCCAGCACCATGGACAGGGGGTACGCAGATACGCAGTATTTT
TRBV5-8	.	.	TRBJ2-1	CASSLVGPSYNEQFF	TGTGCCAGCAGCTTGGTGGGGCCCTCCTACAATGAGCAGTTCTTC
TRBV7-9	once	TRBD2	TRBJ2-3	CASSLRGLAGGRITDTQYF	TGTGCCAGCAGCTTAAGGGGACTAGCGGGGGGAAGGATCACAGATACGCAGTATTTT
TRBV21-1	.	.	TRBJ1-5	CASSTGWTDYSNQPQHF	TGTGCCAGCAGCACCGGATGGACAGACTATAGCAATCAGCCCCAGCATTTT
TRBV28	.	.	TRBJ1-2	CASSFGGLGYTF	TGTGCCAGCAGTTTCGGAGGGCTTGGCTACACCTTC
TRBV10-3	few	TRBD1	TRBJ2-7	CATYRGDEQYF	TGTGCCACCTACAGGGGGGACGAGCAGTACTTC